The 7 T cell receptor beta chains below were found in one sample sequenced in a study of blood T cell repertoires in COVID-19. Sequencing was performed with immunoSEQ multiplex PCR; in TCRdb, only in-frame clones are kept and a portion is missing. This sample carries roughly 40,000 clones, roughly nine tenths of them seen once, and the ten largest clones take more than 5%. Sequencing used peripheral blood. Every receptor here comes from a human donor in a cohort sampled during active COVID-19.

The CDR3 DNA reads as TGTGCCAGTAGCCTGGGACTAGCGGTCAATGAGCAGTTCTTC. Its translation is CASSLGLAVNEQFF. The V call is TRBV19, the J call TRBJ2-1, with 11 bases matching TRBD2. The CDR3 spans 14 residues. CDR1 and CDR2 (germline): LNHDA, SQIVND (reference sequence). V lost 6 bases, J lost 6 bases, and 4 bases stayed unmatched. Full variable domain (outside the CDR3, taken from reference TRBV19 and TRBJ2-1): DGGITQSPKYLFRKEGQNVTLSCEQNLNHDAMYWYRQDPGQGLRLIYYSQIVNDFQKGDIAEGYSVSREKKESFPLTVTSAQKNPTAFYLCASSLGLAVNEQFFGPGTRLTVL.

The V gene is TRBV19, the J gene TRBJ2-2, with 8 bases that match TRBD1. This CDR3 spans 14 amino acids. Germline V CDR1 and CDR2: LNHDA, SQIVND (reference sequence). J lost 5 bases, V lost 2 bases, and 1 base had no gene match. CDR3 in amino acids: CASSIQGATGELFF. Written as DNA, the CDR3 is TGTGCCAGTAGTATACAGGGGGCAACCGGGGAGCTGTTTTTT.

The rearrangement joins TRBV19 to TRBJ1-2, with a possible D match to TRBD1 (5 bases). Trimming pared 6 bases from V and 4 bases from J, leaving 9 bases between. CDR1 is LNHDA, CDR2 SQIVND, per germline (reference sequence). CDR3 length: 12 amino acids. The DNA of the CDR3 is TGTGCCAGTAGCAGGGATGGCTATGGCTACACCTTC. Translated: CASSRDGYGYTF.

The CDR3 loop is CASSFPGYNEQFF. CDR3 DNA sequence: TGTGCCAGCAGTTTCCCCGGCTACAATGAGCAGTTCTTC. The chain has TRBV27 and TRBJ2-1; D is unclear. Per the germline V gene, CDR1 is MNHEY and CDR2 is SMNVEV (reference sequence). Trimming cost V 3 bases and J 3 bases, with 6 bases left between them. The CDR3 runs to 13 residues.

CDR3 region: CASVRTPQETQYF. CDR3 DNA sequence: TGCGCCAGCGTCCGGACACCCCAAGAGACCCAGTACTTC. The V call is TRBV5-1, the J call TRBJ2-5; a weak D match, TRBD1 (5 bases). CDR3 length: 13 residues. CDR1 is SGHRS and CDR2 is YFSETQ in the germline V gene. V lost 7 bases to trimming and J lost 1 base, with 11 bases between them. The variable domain in full, with the rest retrieved from reference TRBV5-1 and TRBJ2-5, is KAGVTQTPRYLIKTRGQQVTLSCSPISGHRSVSWYQQTPGQGLQFLFEYFSETQRNKGNFPGRFSGRQFSNSRSEMNVSTLELGDSALYLCASVRTPQETQYFGPGTRLLVL.

This clone was counted only a few times. V and J are TRBV29-1 and TRBJ2-2, with 9 bases fitting TRBD2. The CDR3 runs 14 residues. Germline CDR1 is SQVTM and CDR2 is ANQGSEA. V dropped 5 bases and J dropped 6; count of bases not matched to a gene: 7. For the CDR3, the DNA is TGCAGCGTTTTCGGACTAGCGTCGCCCGGGGAGCTGTTTTTT. Protein product: CSVFGLASPGELFF.

The V and J genes are TRBV6-5 and TRBJ1-1, with a tentative D call TRBD1 (5 bases). The CDR3 extends over 14 amino acids. Germline CDR1 reads MNHEY; CDR2 reads SVGAGI. V was trimmed by 8 bases and J by 3 bases, leaving 16 bases between them. DNA of the CDR3: TGTGCCAGCCAACTTATTCGGGGGGACACTGAAGCTTTCTTT. Translating it yields CASQLIRGDTEAFF.